The 4 T cell receptor beta chains below come from one sample, sequenced in a study of CXCR3-negative and CXCR3-positive naive CD8 T cells. Findings and limits, study-wide: CXCR3-positive naive cells carried more hydrophobic TRB CDR3s than CXCR3-negative naive cells did.

No antigens are known for them. The study made its TRB cDNA libraries by 5' RACE, adding UMI labels. TCRdb re-called the 5' RACE reads and catalogs CDR3 proteins one per entry, DNA excluded. The table lists tens of thousands of distinct CDR3 sequences, with around 0.58% in the top ten. The sequencing input was naive CXCR3+ CD8+ T cells from blood. Subset meaning: CD45RO-CCR7+CD27+CD95- naive CD8+ T cells expressing CXCR3 (TNR3+). Source of these receptors: a human donor in good health. Some clones in this sample may be carry-over from other donors' samples.

The gene calls are TRBV28 and TRBJ1-1; TCRdb outputs TRBD1, but without DNA this stays unchecked. The CDR3 totals 15 residues. Germline V gives CDR1 MDHEN, CDR2 SYDVKM. The CDR3 is CASSLIPQGRTEAFF.

This chain links TRBV28 with TRBJ2-7; the TCRdb call, TRBD2, lacks DNA for checking. CDR3 length: 15 amino acids. CDR1 is MDHEN, CDR2 SYDVKM, per germline. CDR3 amino acids: CASSLHLAGSYEQYF.

The gene calls are TRBV13 and TRBJ2-7; TCRdb lists TRBD2, though no DNA is available to test this call. CDR1 is PRHDT and CDR2 is FYEKMQ in the germline V gene (reference sequence). There are 15 residues in the CDR3. CDR3 loop: CASSVPSGGAYEQYF.

V and J are TRBV6-5 and TRBJ2-5. The CDR3 covers 15 residues. Germline CDR1 MNHEY, CDR2 SVGAGI. CDR3: CASSFNGYDQETQYF.